These 10 T cell receptor beta chains share one sample of origin, sequenced in a study of cytomegalovirus exposure and HLA in healthy donors. Vbeta (60) and Jbeta (13) primers were used in the PCR. Produced via immunoSEQ multiplex PCR; TCRdb's table is partial and in-frame only. The sample has 130,000 to 150,000 clones; the top ten hold 1.6%. The sequenced sample consisted of PBMCs. The receptors here all came from a woman aged 50 to 65 in good health and CMV-seronegative.

As DNA, the CDR3 is TGTGCCAGCAGCCAAAGTCCCTACCCCGGGACAAAAGAAGAGACCCAGTACTTC. Its protein product is CASSQSPYPGTKEETQYF. V usage is TRBV4-2 and J usage is TRBJ2-5, with a tentative D call TRBD1 (6 bases). Trimming cost V 2 bases and J 3 bases, with 22 bases left between them. CDR3 size: 18 residues. CDR1 and CDR2 (germline): LGHNA, YNFKEQ.

The chain combines TRBV7-9 with TRBJ1-4; D unresolved. V was clipped by 1 base and J by 6 bases, with 12 bases between them. The CDR3 has 15 amino acids. From germline, CDR1 is SEHNR and CDR2 FQNEAQ (reference sequence). The CDR3 coding sequence is TGTGCCAGCAGCTTAGGGCGCAGGAGGCATGAAAAACTGTTTTTT. It specifies CASSLGRRRHEKLFF.

V gene TRBV19 combines with J gene TRBJ2-5; TRBD1 aligns across 7 bases. The CDR3 has 14 residues. Germline V lookup: CDR1 LNHDA, CDR2 SQIVND (reference sequence). The J segment lost 1 base and the V segment lost 3 bases, leaving 2 bases of the junction unmatched. The CDR3 nucleotides are TGTGCCAGTAGTATGGGGACAGCCCAAGAGACCCAGTACTTC. This encodes CASSMGTAQETQYF.

The chain is built from TRBV5-1 and TRBJ2-7; TRBD2 might be the D (5 bases). V lost 0 bases and J lost 2, with 6 bases in between. The CDR3 totals 13 residues. Germline-derived CDR1 and CDR2 are SGHRS and YFSETQ. The CDR3 protein is CASSLGGTYEQYF. The CDR3 DNA reads TGCGCCAGCAGCTTGGGAGGGACCTACGAGCAGTACTTC.

This rearrangement joins TRBV28 to TRBJ1-5, with unresolved D. V gave up 5 bases and J gave up 7 bases, with 12 bases separating them. The CDR3 loop spans 13 amino acids. Germline assignment: CDR1 MDHEN and CDR2 SYDVKM. This chain's CDR3 is CASSPLQVQPQHF. CDR3 nucleotides: TGTGCCAGCAGTCCTCTCCAGGTACAGCCCCAGCATTTT.

The J gene is TRBJ2-7, the V gene TRBV5-1, with D possibly being TRBD1 (6 bases). The V gene's germline CDR1 is SGHRS and CDR2 YFSETQ. V dropped 0 bases and J dropped 0 bases, with 10 bases sitting between them. CDR3 length: 15 amino acids. DNA for the CDR3: TGCGCCAGCAGCTTGGCCCCAGGGGACTCCTACGAGCAGTACTTC. Translating gives CASSLAPGDSYEQYF.

The chain joins TRBV5-5 to TRBJ2-5, with D unclear. V lost 0 bases, J lost 3 bases, and 6 bases lay in between. The CDR3 is made up of 13 amino acids. The germline V gene has CDR1 SGHKS and CDR2 YYEKEE (reference sequence). The CDR3 nucleotides are TGTGCCAGCAGCTTGGTAGTAGAAGAGACCCAGTACTTC. Translation gives CASSLVVEETQYF.

J is TRBJ1-1 and V is TRBV4-2, with 8 bases lining up with TRBD1. V lost 1 base and J lost 4; bases outside the gene matches: 8. Per germline, CDR1 LGHNA and CDR2 YNFKEQ. This CDR3 comprises 16 residues. The CDR3: CASSQVRFTGGTEAFF. In DNA, the CDR3 is TGTGCCAGCAGCCAAGTCCGTTTCACAGGGGGCACTGAAGCTTTCTTT.

The V and J genes are TRBV6-6 and TRBJ2-7; perhaps TRBD1 as D (6 bases). Trimming pared 2 bases from V and 5 bases from J, leaving 13 bases between. Germline loops: CDR1 MNHNY, CDR2 SVGAGI (reference sequence). The CDR3 consists of 14 residues. The CDR3 loop is CASSYELGADEQYF. DNA for the CDR3: TGTGCCAGCAGTTACGAGTTGGGGGCCGACGAGCAGTACTTC.

The chain has TRBV5-6 and TRBJ2-1; D is possibly TRBD2 (6 bases). Germline CDR1 reads SGHDT; CDR2 reads YYEEEE. Trimming removed 5 bases at V and 5 bases at J, with 17 bases between. This CDR3 comprises 15 residues. The CDR3 bases are TGTGCCAGCAGGTATAGGGGCTCGGGGGACAATGAGCAGTTCTTC. Translation: CASRYRGSGDNEQFF.